This T cell receptor beta chain was sequenced for a study of beta chain features in type 1 diabetes. Study results and limitations: People with Type 1 diabetes carried modestly yet significantly shorter TCRB CDR3s in all four CD4+ subsets.

This clone was detected only a few times. Its antigen is unidentified. The CDR3 extends over 13 amino acids. Germline lookup yields CDR1 GTSNPN and CDR2 SVGIG (reference sequence). With 5 bases removed from V and 6 bases from J, the gap between germline ends came to 14 bases. The sequenced template was cDNA made from the entire isolated RNA. Data came from immunoSEQ multiplex PCR; TCRdb stores just in-frame clones and leaves some out. The data contain approximately 240,000 clones, roughly 16% of them singletons. The TCR was taken from a man aged 30 to 45 with type 1 diabetes. Material for sequencing was naive CD4+ T cells from blood. The chain recombines TRBV30 with TRBJ1-5, with TRBD1 as a possible D gene (5 bases). The DNA of the CDR3 is TGTGCCTGGGGCGGGCAGGGACCTCAGCCCCAGCATTTT. This sequence encodes CAWGGQGPQPQHF.